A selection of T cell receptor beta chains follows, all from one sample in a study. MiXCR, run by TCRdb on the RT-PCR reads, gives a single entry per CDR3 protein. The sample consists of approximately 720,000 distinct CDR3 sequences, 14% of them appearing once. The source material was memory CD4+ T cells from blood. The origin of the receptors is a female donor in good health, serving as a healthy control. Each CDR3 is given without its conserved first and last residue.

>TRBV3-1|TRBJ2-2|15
ASSQDPPSGRSGELF
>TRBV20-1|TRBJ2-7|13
SATGAGAGAYEQY
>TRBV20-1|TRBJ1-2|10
SAPVRGHGYT
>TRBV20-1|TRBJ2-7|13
SAYDKGTNSHEQY
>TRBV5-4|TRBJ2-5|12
ASSFDLNQETQY
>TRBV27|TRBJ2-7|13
ASSPRPAGADEQY
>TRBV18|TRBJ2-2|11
ASSPRSADELF
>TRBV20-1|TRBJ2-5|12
SARDGRGGETQY
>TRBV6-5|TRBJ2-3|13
ASRRALRSTDTQY
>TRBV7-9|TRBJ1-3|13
ASSGEGSSGNTIY
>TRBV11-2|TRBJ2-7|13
ASSLMNRDGYEQY
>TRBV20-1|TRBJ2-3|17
SASAAASGRGTGTDTQY
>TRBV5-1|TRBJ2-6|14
ASSLAQTSGANVLT
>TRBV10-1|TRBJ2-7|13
ASRGPGQATYEQY
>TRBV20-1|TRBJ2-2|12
SARNRGRGGELF
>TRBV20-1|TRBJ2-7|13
SAFVNQRGLYEQY
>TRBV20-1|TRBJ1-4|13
SARALGGPNEKLF
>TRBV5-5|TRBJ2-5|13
ASSLQGQGFETQY
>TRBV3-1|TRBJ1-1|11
ASLLSGNTEAF
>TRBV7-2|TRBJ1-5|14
ASSLLSGTSNQPQH
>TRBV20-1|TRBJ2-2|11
SVGGADTGELF
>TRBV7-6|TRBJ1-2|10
ASSLVGGGYT
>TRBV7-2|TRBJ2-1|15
ASSLLPTRTGRDEQF
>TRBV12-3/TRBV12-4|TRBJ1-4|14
ASSAWGGTHNEKLF
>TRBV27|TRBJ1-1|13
ASSLSKFGDTEAF
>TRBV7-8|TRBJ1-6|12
ASSLTGAGSPLH
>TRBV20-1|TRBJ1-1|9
SGMPNTEAF
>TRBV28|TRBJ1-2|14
ASSPVGAAANYGYT
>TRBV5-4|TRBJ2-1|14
ASSMDMGGSGNEQF
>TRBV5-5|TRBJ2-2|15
ASSLGGTGLNTGELF
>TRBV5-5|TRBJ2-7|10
ASSWTMGEQY
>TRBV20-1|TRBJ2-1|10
SASQGQSEQF
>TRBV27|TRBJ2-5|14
ASRKAGGRGRETQY
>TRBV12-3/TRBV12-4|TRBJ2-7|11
ASSRSTGPEQY
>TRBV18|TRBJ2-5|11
ASSRGTGAGQY
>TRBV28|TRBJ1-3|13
ASSLDWVPGNTIY
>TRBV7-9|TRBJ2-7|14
ASSLEGAGGADEQY
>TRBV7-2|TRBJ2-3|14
ASSLTSGGPGDTQY
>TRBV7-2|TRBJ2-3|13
ASSFREGGTDTQY
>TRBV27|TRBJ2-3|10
ASSHGTDTQY
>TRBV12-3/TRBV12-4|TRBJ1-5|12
ASSSQGAHSPQH
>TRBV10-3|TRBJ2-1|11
AISGRETDEQF
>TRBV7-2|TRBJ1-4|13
ASSLDSRSNEKLF
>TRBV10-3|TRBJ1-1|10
AISESGVGAF
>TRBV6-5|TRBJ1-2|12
ASSAIQSFYGYT